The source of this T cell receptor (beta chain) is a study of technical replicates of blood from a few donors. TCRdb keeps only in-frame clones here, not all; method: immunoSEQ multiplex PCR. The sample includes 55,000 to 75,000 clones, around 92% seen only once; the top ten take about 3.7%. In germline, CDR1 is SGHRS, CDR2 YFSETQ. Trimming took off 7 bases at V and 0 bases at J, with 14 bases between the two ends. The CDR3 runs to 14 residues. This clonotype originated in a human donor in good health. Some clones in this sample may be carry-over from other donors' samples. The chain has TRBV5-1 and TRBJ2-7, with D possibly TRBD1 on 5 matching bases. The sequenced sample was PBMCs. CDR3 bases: TGCGCCAGCGCTCCGCAGGGTAGCTCCTACGAGCAGTACTTC. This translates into CASAPQGSSYEQYF.